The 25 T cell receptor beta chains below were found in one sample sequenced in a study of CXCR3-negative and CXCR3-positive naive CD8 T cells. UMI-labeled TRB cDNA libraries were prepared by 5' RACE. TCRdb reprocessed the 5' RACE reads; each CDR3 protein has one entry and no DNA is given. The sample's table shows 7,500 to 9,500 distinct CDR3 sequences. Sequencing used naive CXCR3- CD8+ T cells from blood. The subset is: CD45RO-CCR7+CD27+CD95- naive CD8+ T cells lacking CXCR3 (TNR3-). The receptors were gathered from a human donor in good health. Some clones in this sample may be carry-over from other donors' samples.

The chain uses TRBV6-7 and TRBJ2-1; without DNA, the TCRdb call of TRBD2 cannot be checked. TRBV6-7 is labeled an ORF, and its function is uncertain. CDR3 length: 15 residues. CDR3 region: CASSYGRANFNEQFF.

Here the CDR3 reads CASSPASGGYQETQYF. The chain joins TRBV14 to TRBJ2-5; the D gene TCRdb calls, TRBD2, cannot be checked with no DNA. The germline V gene encodes CDR1 SGHDN and CDR2 FVKESK. The CDR3 length is 16 residues.

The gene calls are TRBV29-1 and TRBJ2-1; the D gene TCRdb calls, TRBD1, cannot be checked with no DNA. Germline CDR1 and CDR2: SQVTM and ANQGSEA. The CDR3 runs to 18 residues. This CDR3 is CSVEGTSVGTTNYNEQFF.

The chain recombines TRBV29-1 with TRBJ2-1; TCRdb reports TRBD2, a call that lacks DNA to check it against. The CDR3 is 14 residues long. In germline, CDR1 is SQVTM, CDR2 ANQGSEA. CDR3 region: CSVVSGITYNEQFF.

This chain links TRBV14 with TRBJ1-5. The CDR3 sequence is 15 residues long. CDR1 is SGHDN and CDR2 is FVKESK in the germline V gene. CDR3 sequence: CASSQDGLINQPQHF.

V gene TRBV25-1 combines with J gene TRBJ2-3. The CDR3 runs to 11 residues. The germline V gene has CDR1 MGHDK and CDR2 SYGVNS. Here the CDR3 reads CASGSPDTQYF. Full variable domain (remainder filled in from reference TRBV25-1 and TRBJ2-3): EADIYQTPRYLVIGTGKKITLECSQTMGHDKMYWYQQDPGMELHLIHYSYGVNSTEKGDLSSESTVSRIRTEHFPLTLESARPSHTSQYLCASGSPDTQYFGPGTRLTVL.

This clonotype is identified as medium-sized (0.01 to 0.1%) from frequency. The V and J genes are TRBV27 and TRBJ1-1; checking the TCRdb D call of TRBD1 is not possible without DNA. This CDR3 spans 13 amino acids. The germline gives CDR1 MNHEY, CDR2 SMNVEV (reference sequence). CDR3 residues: CASSWGANTEAFF.

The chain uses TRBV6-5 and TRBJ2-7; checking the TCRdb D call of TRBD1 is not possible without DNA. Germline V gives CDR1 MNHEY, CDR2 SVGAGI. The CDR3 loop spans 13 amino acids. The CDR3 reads CASSSAGIYEQYF.

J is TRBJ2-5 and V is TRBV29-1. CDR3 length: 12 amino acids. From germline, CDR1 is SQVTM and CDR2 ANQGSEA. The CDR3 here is CSVERSQETQYF. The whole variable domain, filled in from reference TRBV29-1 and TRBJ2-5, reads SAVISQKPSRDICQRGTSLTIQCQVDSQVTMMFWYRQQPGQSLTLIATANQGSEATYESGFVIDKFPISRPNLTFSTLTVSNMSPEDSSIYLCSVERSQETQYFGPGTRLLVL.

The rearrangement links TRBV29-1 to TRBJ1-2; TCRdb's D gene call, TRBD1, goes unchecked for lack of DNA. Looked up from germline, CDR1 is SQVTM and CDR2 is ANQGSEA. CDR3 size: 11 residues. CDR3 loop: CSVVTRDGYTF.

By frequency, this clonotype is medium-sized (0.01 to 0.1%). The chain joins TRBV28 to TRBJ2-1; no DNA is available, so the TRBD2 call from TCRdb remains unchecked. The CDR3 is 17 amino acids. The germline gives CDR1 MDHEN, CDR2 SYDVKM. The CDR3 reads CASSPRLAGWGYNEQFF.

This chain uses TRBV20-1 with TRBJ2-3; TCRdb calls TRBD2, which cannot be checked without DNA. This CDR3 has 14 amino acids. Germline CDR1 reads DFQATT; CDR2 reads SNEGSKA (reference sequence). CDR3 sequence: CSAREEGGTDTQYF.

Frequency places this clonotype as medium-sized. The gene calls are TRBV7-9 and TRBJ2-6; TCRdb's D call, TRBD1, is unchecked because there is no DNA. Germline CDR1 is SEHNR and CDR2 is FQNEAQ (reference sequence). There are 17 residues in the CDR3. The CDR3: CASSTGGTVSGANVLTF.

CDR3 sequence: CASSIVGLNTEAFF. The chain joins TRBV19 to TRBJ1-1. The CDR3 sequence is 14 residues long. Per germline, CDR1 LNHDA and CDR2 SQIVND (reference sequence).

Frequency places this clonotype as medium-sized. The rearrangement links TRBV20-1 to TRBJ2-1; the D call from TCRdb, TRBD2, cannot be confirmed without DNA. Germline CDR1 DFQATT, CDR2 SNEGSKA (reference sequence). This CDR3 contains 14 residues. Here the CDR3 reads CSASPGLADNEQFF.

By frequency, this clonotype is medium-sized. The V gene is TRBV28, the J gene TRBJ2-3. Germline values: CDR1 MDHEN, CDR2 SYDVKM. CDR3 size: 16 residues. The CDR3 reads CATSLGRGRQTDTQYF.

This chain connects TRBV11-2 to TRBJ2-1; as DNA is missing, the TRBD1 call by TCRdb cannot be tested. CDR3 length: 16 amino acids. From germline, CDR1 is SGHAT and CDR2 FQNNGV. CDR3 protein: CASSFSRDRVLNEQFF.

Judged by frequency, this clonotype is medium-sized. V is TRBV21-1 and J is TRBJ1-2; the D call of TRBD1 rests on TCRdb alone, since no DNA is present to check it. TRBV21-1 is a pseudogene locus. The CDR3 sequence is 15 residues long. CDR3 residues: CASSKVQGAIHGYTF.

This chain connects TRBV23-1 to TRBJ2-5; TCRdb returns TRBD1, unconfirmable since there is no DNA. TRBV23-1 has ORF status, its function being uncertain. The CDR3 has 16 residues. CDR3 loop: CASSHSPGQGQETQYF.

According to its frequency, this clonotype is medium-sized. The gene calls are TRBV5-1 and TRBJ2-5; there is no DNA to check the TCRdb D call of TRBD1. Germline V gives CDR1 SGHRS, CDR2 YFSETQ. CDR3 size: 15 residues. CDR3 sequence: CASSSESPGWETQYF. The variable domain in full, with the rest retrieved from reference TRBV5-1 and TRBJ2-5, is KAGVTQTPRYLIKTRGQQVTLSCSPISGHRSVSWYQQTPGQGLQFLFEYFSETQRNKGNFPGRFSGRQFSNSRSEMNVSTLELGDSALYLCASSSESPGWETQYFGPGTRLLVL.

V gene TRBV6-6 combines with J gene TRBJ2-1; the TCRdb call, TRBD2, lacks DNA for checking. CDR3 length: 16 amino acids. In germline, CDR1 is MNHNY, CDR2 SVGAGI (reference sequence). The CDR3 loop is CASITGTSGTYNEQFF.

The CDR3 sequence: CASSWTRGTGELFF. The rearrangement links TRBV11-3 to TRBJ2-2; TCRdb's D call, TRBD1, is unchecked because there is no DNA. The CDR3 spans 14 residues. CDR1 is SGHNT and CDR2 is YENEEA in the germline V gene.

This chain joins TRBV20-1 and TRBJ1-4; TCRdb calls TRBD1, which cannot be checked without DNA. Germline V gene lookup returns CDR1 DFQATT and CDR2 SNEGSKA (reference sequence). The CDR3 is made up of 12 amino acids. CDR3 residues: CIRGVLNSKLFF.

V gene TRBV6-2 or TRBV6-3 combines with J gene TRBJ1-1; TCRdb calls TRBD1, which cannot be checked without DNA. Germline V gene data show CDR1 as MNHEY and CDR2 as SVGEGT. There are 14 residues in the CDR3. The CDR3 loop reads CASRRQGVTTEAFF.

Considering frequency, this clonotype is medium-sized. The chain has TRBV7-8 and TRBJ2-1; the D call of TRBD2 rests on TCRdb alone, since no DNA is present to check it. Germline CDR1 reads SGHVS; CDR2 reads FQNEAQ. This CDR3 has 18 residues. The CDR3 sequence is CASSSGLAGVRPYNEQFF.